The rows below give T cell receptor beta chains drawn from one sample of a study of regulatory T cells in long-lasting Graves disease. TCRdb reanalysed the multiplex PCR reads using MiXCR and keeps one entry per CDR3 protein. The sample gives about 540,000 distinct CDR3 sequences, roughly 14% of which show up once; over 7.5% is in the top ten. The same data also contributed to another study, on T cells in Graves' hyperthyroidism and ophthalmopathy.

The source was peripheral blood mononuclear cells (PBMCs), collected at new diagnosis, from a patient treated with antithyroid drugs. The receptors were sampled from a man aged 25-40 years with Graves disease. CDR3s include the opening cysteine and the closing phenylalanine or tryptophan. D genes are given only for firm matches. Some rows have no size entry. The others give once, few or many, or a class for an expanded clone.

V	D	J	size	DNA	CDR3
TRBV10-2	.	TRBJ1-4	many	TGCGCCAGCACCGAGTATGGGGGCCACGGCGACCTAATTAATGAAAAACTGTTTTTT	CASTEYGGHGDLINEKLFF
TRBV7-9	.	TRBJ2-2	many	TGTGCCAGCAGGGGGAGGACCGCAACGAACACCGGGGAGCTGTTTTTT	CASRGRTATNTGELFF
TRBV27	TRBD1	TRBJ1-1	many	TGTGCCAGCAGGAGACAGGGGACGAGGAACACTGAAGCTTTCTTT	CASRRQGTRNTEAFF
TRBV12-3/TRBV12-4	TRBD1	TRBJ2-5	.	TGTGCCAGCAGTTTAGGGGTTGGACAGGGTACGAAAAAGACCCAGTACTTC	CASSLGVGQGTKKTQYF
TRBV29-1	TRBD2	TRBJ2-4	.	TGCAGCGGGAGGGGAGGGGCTCAAAACATTCAGTACTTC	CSGRGGAQNIQYF
TRBV3-1	.	TRBJ2-2	many	TGTGCCAGCAGCCTAACGGACAAGAACACCGGGGAGCTGTTTTTT	CASSLTDKNTGELFF
TRBV7-2	.	TRBJ1-3	many	TGTGCCAGCAGCTTAATGGAGGGCTCCTCCGGAAACACCATATATTTT	CASSLMEGSSGNTIYF
TRBV19	.	TRBJ2-5	.	TGTGCCAGTAGTCGGGAGTCTTCGAGGGGGAGAACCCAGTACTTC	CASSRESSRGRTQYF
TRBV6-5	TRBD2	TRBJ2-3	many	TGTGCCAGCAGTTACGGGCGGGAGGGAGATACGCAGTATTTT	CASSYGREGDTQYF
TRBV29-1	.	TRBJ2-5	few	TGCAGCGTGGCCGGGACTGGAAGAAAAGAGACCCAGTACTTC	CSVAGTGRKETQYF
TRBV6-1	TRBD2	TRBJ2-3	many	TGTGCCAGCACCGTGCGGGCTAGCGGGAGAGAGCATTACACAGATACGCAGTATTTT	CASTVRASGREHYTDTQYF
TRBV29-1	.	TRBJ2-5	many	TGCAGCGTTGATACCGGGAGTGGGGAGACCCAGTACTTC	CSVDTGSGETQYF
TRBV11-1	.	TRBJ1-5	many	TGTGCCAGCAGCCAAGACGGGCGAATAGGCAATCAGCCCCAGCATTTT	CASSQDGRIGNQPQHF
TRBV12-3/TRBV12-4	TRBD1	TRBJ1-1	many	TGTGCCAGCAGTCTCCAGGGGGCGCGGGGCACTGAAGCTTTCTTT	CASSLQGARGTEAFF
TRBV5-1	.	TRBJ2-7	.	TGCGCCAGCAGCGGAACCACAGGGTACGAGCAGTACTTC	CASSGTTGYEQYF
TRBV29-1	.	TRBJ2-5	many	TGCAGCGTCTGGACCCTAGGGGAGACCCAGTACTTC	CSVWTLGETQYF
TRBV28	TRBD1	TRBJ2-1	many	TGTGCCAGCAGTTTATGGTGGCAGGGGGCAGGGGAGCAGTTCTTC	CASSLWWQGAGEQFF
TRBV27	.	TRBJ1-4	.	TGTGCCAGCAGTCGTCGAGTGGGGGGGGGGAATGAAAAACTGTTTTTT	CASSRRVGGGNEKLFF
TRBV15	TRBD1	TRBJ2-7	few	TGTGCCACGAGGTCCCTTAACAGGGGGCTTGGCGAGCAGTACTTC	CATRSLNRGLGEQYF
TRBV3-1	.	TRBJ2-2	many	TGTGCCAGCAGCTTCGGGACGAGGGCCGGGGAGCTGTTTTTT	CASSFGTRAGELFF
TRBV7-2	.	TRBJ2-1	many	TGTGCCAGCAGCACTGAGGACCACACTGAGCAGTTCTTC	CASSTEDHTEQFF
TRBV6-1	.	TRBJ2-7	.	TGTGCCAGCAGGGTAGAAGGCGGTAGCTCCTACGAGCAGTACTTC	CASRVEGGSSYEQYF
TRBV5-1	.	TRBJ2-1	many	TGCGCCAGCAGTAGCGAGCCTCAAACGGGGAATGAGCAGTTCTTC	CASSSEPQTGNEQFF
TRBV18	.	TRBJ1-1	many	TGTGCCAGCTCACCGCAGGGAGTTTGGACTGAAGCTTTCTTT	CASSPQGVWTEAFF
TRBV7-9	.	TRBJ2-5	many	TGTGCCATTCCCCCGGGAGAAGGAGAGACCCAGTACTTC	CAIPPGEGETQYF
TRBV3-1	TRBD1	TRBJ1-1	many	TGTGCCAGCAGCCCTAGGGACAGGTCCATCACTGAAGCTTTCTTT	CASSPRDRSITEAFF
TRBV5-6	TRBD2	TRBJ2-5	.	TGTGCCAGCAGCTTGGGGGGACTAGCTCCAGAGACCCAGTACTTC	CASSLGGLAPETQYF
TRBV20-1	.	TRBJ1-5	many	TGCAGTGCTAGAGCGAACAGGGACCAGCCCCAGCATTTT	CSARANRDQPQHF
TRBV20-1	TRBD2	TRBJ2-3	.	TGCGGTGCTACCCTCAATAGCGGGAGGGCCCTAGATACGCAGTATTTT	CGATLNSGRALDTQYF
TRBV27	.	TRBJ2-7	many	TGTGCCAGCAGTTTCACGCATTTAATGAGCGAGCAGTACTTC	CASSFTHLMSEQYF
TRBV7-9	.	TRBJ2-5	many	TGTGCCAGCAGCTTAGGGTCCCTAGAGACCCAGTACTTC	CASSLGSLETQYF
TRBV6-1	.	TRBJ1-5	many	TGTGCCAGCAGTGAAGCGATACGGGTTCGGCCCCAGCATTTT	CASSEAIRVRPQHF
TRBV20-1	.	TRBJ2-5	many	TGCAGTGCTTCCCTCAGGGGGACCCAGTACTTC	CSASLRGTQYF
TRBV30	.	TRBJ2-7	.	TGTGCCCTTCGAGGGACACCCTTAACCTACGAGCAGTACTTC	CALRGTPLTYEQYF
TRBV5-4	.	TRBJ2-7	.	TGTGCCAGCAGACGGGACGGTAGCTCCTACGAGCAGCACTTC	CASRRDGSSYEQHF
TRBV19	TRBD2	TRBJ2-1	many	TGTGCCAGTAGTATATGGGCTCAGCGGGAAAATGAGCAGTTCTTC	CASSIWAQRENEQFF
TRBV7-3	TRBD2	TRBJ2-1	many	TGTGCCAGCAGCCCGACTAGCGGGAGCCACAATGAGCAGTTCTTC	CASSPTSGSHNEQFF
TRBV5-1	.	TRBJ1-4	many	TGCGCCAGCAGATCGGACAGCATTAATGAAAAACTGTTTTTT	CASRSDSINEKLFF
TRBV7-3	TRBD1	TRBJ1-2	many	TGTGCCAGCAGCCCGGGACAGGGGGCAGTTGGCTACACCTTC	CASSPGQGAVGYTF
TRBV20-1	TRBD2	TRBJ2-1	many	TGCAGTGCTAGAGATACAGCTAGCGGGGCCGGCAATGAGCAGTTCTTC	CSARDTASGAGNEQFF
TRBV5-1	.	TRBJ1-2	.	TGCGCCAGCAGCCCGGAGGGGACTTGGGGCTACACCTTC	CASSPEGTWGYTF
TRBV12-3/TRBV12-4	TRBD2	TRBJ2-3	many	TGTGCCAGCAGTCCCCCTGGGGCGGGAGGGGGCACAGATACGCAGTATTTT	CASSPPGAGGGTDTQYF
TRBV24-1	.	TRBJ1-1	few	TGTGCCACCAGTGATGGGGGGGGGGGGTCTGAAGCTTTCTTT	CATSDGGGGSEAFF
TRBV11-2	.	TRBJ2-7	many	TGTGCCAGCAGCCTAACGGACGGGAGCTACGAGCAGTACTTC	CASSLTDGSYEQYF
TRBV7-8	TRBD2	TRBJ2-2	many	TGTGCCAGCAGCTTAGACGGGCCTAGCGGGATGATCGGGGAGCTGTTTTTT	CASSLDGPSGMIGELFF
TRBV20-1	TRBD2	TRBJ2-3	.	TGCAGTGCTAGACCACAATGGACTAGCGGGATAAGAACAGATACGCAGTATTTT	CSARPQWTSGIRTDTQYF
TRBV14	.	TRBJ1-2	few	TGTGCCAGCAGCCAAGAAGAAGGGGCAGGAGGCTACACCTTC	CASSQEEGAGGYTF
TRBV18	TRBD1	TRBJ1-3	many	TGTGCCAGCTCACCACCGGGGCGAGGACAGGACACCATATATTTT	CASSPPGRGQDTIYF